This T cell receptor (beta chain) appears in the sequencing data of a study of shared clonotypes between healthy human individuals. CD45RO-negative, CCR7-selected cells formed the naive CD8 fraction, which excluded terminally differentiated effector memory CD45RA+ cells. All donors were Caucasian adults living in Nashville, Tennessee. The material for each subset, its genomic DNA, was split evenly across several immunoSEQ plates. Sequenced by immunoSEQ multiplex PCR; TCRdb stores in-frame clones only, minus some. The table includes some 740,000 clones, 80% to 95% detected once. Germline V gene sequence: CDR1 ENHRY, CDR2 SYGVKD. The CDR3 contains 14 residues. Trimming left V 7 bases short and J 0 bases short, with 13 bases between.

The origin of this receptor is a man aged 30-40 years in good health. The chain has TRBV10-3 and TRBJ2-7, with D maybe TRBD2 (5 bases). The sample comprised naive CD8+ T cells sorted from blood. The CDR3 DNA sequence: TGTGCCATCAATTTCCGGGGAAACTCCTACGAGCAGTACTTC. Translated: CAINFRGNSYEQYF.